This TCR beta chain appears in the sequencing data of a study of blood T cell repertoires in COVID-19. Turning to the study itself: COVID-19 samples collected from the United States, Italy and Spain covered acute and convalescent phases. Sample material is recorded as cDNA or gDNA derived from T cells, B-cell-depleted T cells, or PBMCs.

Source study methods: Estimation of nucleated cell counts relied on the amplification of reference gene primers. The data were produced by immunoSEQ multiplex PCR, yet TCRdb's version contains in-frame clones alone and is incomplete. V, J and clone size are those of that table, while D and trimming were read from the DNA. There are approximately 120,000 clones in the sample; approximately 80% occur only once, and 3.8% lies in the top ten. V lost 1 base and J lost 0, with 13 bases in between. CDR3 length: 17 residues. CDR1 and CDR2 from the germline V gene are SGHRS and YFSETQ. The sequence derives from a woman in her forties or fifties with acute or convalescent COVID-19. J is TRBJ2-2 and V is TRBV5-1; tentatively, D is TRBD1 (5 bases). Material: peripheral blood. The CDR3 bases are TGCGCCAGCAGCTTGTCCCTGCGACAGTCGAACACCGGGGAGCTGTTTTTT. Amino acid sequence: CASSLSLRQSNTGELFF.